This entry describes one T cell receptor (beta chain). Trimming removed 4 bases from V and 8 bases from J, with 23 bases in between. From germline, CDR1 is MNHEY and CDR2 SVGEGT. The CDR3 has 16 residues. Molecular barcoding with unique molecular identifiers was used for the TCRbeta library. Via MiXCR, TCRdb re-called the PCR reads, giving one row per CDR3 protein. The sample lists over 300,000 distinct CDR3 sequences; about a tenth were seen once. This sample is part of a study of T-cell reconstitution after alpha-beta-depleted transplantation in children. The chain recombines TRBV6-2 or TRBV6-3 with TRBJ1-2; possibly TRBD1 for D (6 bases). Sequencing was performed on PBMCs from the stem cell graft donor, taken from the stem cell graft. The receptor comes from a human donor who donated a stem cell graft to a child with acute lymphoblastic leukemia. The CDR3 DNA follows: TGTGCCAGCAGTTTCGATGACCGGGACAACCGGCGGGGCTACACCTTC. This encodes CASSFDDRDNRRGYTF.